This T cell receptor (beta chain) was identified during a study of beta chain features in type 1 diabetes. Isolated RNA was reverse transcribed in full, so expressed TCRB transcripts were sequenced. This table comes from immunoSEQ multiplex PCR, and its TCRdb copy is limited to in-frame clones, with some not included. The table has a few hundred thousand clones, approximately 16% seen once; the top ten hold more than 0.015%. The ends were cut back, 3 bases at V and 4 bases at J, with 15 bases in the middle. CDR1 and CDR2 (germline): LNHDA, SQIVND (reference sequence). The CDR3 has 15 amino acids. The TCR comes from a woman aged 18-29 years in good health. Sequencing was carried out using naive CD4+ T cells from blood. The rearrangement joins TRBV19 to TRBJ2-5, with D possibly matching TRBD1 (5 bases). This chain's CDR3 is CASSIWKGGAETQYF. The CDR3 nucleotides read TGTGCCAGTAGTATCTGGAAGGGTGGGGCAGAGACCCAGTACTTC.